The T cell receptor (beta chain) described here comes from a study of blood T cell repertoires in COVID-19. Study background: The analysed material was cDNA or gDNA that came from T cells, B-cell-depleted T cells, or PBMCs.

TCRdb's table, derived via immunoSEQ multiplex PCR, lists solely in-frame clones and lacks some. This sample has 310,000 or so clones, with approximately 90% found just once. Participants reported their clinical history, and cohort assignment relied on those reports. V was clipped by 6 bases and J by 4 bases, with 24 bases between them. CDR3 length equals 17 residues. Germline V gives CDR1 MNHEY, CDR2 SMNVEV (reference sequence). Specimen: PBMCs or T cells enriched from blood (not recorded which). The sequence derives from a woman between 18 and 30 years old who had recovered from COVID-19. The chain carries TRBV27 and TRBJ1-2, with a weak D call TRBD1 (5 bases). This chain's CDR3 is CASRLRTGWQGFYGYTF. CDR3 DNA sequence: TGTGCCAGCAGACTCCGAACCGGGTGGCAGGGTTTCTATGGCTACACCTTC.